The clone carrying this T cell receptor (beta chain) was seen more than once but under ten times. The antigen is undetermined. This sample stems from a study of response to subunit inactivated influenza vaccine. Overall study findings and caveats: The study's authors posited that every seasonal influenza vaccination enlists few new T cells.

The length of the CDR3 is 17 residues. The ends were cut back, 0 bases at V and 1 base at J, with 10 bases in the middle. CDR1 and CDR2 from the germline V gene are LGHNA and YNFKEQ. One entry per CDR3 protein, called by TCRdb with MiXCR from the RT-PCR reads. Of under 800,000 distinct CDR3 sequences in the sample, around 14% were seen once. The chain combines TRBV4-2 with TRBJ2-6; D gene uncertain. This sample comprised PBMCs from blood, obtained approximately 15 days before vaccination. This clonotype originated in a middle-aged man who received an inactivated influenza vaccine. The CDR3 DNA reads as TGTGCCAGCAGCCAAGATCTTCTTGAGTCTGGGGCCAACGTCCTGACTTTC. Amino acid sequence: CASSQDLLESGANVLTF.